This T cell receptor beta chain was retrieved from a study of blood T cell repertoires in COVID-19 (dated by TCRdb to 2018 to 2021). In terms of the full investigation: Samples covering the acute and convalescent phases of COVID-19 were provided by collaborators in the United States, Italy and Spain. Samples came from the ongoing ImmuneRACE study (first 160 participants) plus 1,254 subjects from 6 global collaborators. Where HLA class I and class II types were available, the types were taken from metadata supplied by the sample provider, not from assay-based typing. The prospective study material was composed of cDNA or gDNA derived from T cells, B-cell-depleted T cells, or PBMCs. Subjects who had been exposed to COVID-19, were actively infected with it, or had recovered from it provided the deeply sampled blood TCRbeta repertoires that made up the dataset. The sample metadata nearly always contained a de-identified subject ID, COVID-19 status, age in years and sex. A freely available public database, intended as a resource for researchers studying the immune response to SARS-CoV-2, is where the repertoires were released.

TCRbeta CDR3 regions were amplified from genomic DNA by means of the immunoSEQ Assay, a bias-controlled multiplex PCR. Concerning the study's data processing: Within the assay, amplification of reference gene primers was used to estimate how many nucleated cells each sample contained. To quantify the absolute abundance of each unique TCRbeta CDR3 rearrangement, sequence reads were collapsed and filtered. For each sample, productive Simpson clonality was calculated by taking the square root of Simpson's diversity index across productive rearrangements. What TCRdb holds here is the immuneACCESS table cut down to in-frame rearrangements. Part of the clones is not present; checked against another copy, under half of the missing clones reflect an unresolved V gene, and the others are unexplained. Clone size and V and J calls were adopted from that table, with D and trimming inferred from the DNA. The sample has 250,000 to 350,000 clones on record, about 92% of them singletons. The top ten clonotypes cover approximately 17% of the sample.

The germline V gene (reference sequence) sets CDR1 to MNHEY and CDR2 to SMNVEV. Counted from cysteine to phenylalanine, this CDR3 has 11 amino acids. The read is trimmed to its CDR3 DNA, 33 bases read in frame from base 1. The germline ends are 7 bases apart after V is trimmed by 5 bases and J by 5 bases. A word on this clone: Its antigen is unknown. One base away there is no much larger clone; base qualities are not given.

Participants in the prospective study were aged about 18 to 100 years, lived in about two dozen United States geographic areas, and enrolled through a virtual design. In the prospective study, participants were assigned to cohorts based on the clinical history participants reported in a screening survey and a study questionnaire. ImmuneRACE Cohort 3 recovered participants were defined by two consecutive negative NP/OP PCR tests, healthcare professional clearance, or symptom resolution. In the prospective study, whole blood, serum and a nasopharyngeal or oropharyngeal swab were collected from each participant by mobile phlebotomists. Over an approximately 2-month period, participants in the prospective study had the option of providing additional blood draws and questionnaires. Prospective study blood samples were shipped either frozen or at room temperature before DNA extraction. Overall results and qualifications from the work: The amount of clinical and demographic metadata varied by source and participant and was provided uncurated.

Sequences were obtained from PBMCs or T cells enriched from blood (not recorded which). This sequence was found in a woman under 40 who had recovered from COVID-19. Recombination linked TRBV27 to TRBJ2-7; the D segment could be TRBD1, given 6 matching bases. The DNA reads as follows: TGTGCCAGCAGTACAGGGAACGAGCAGTACTTC. Translation gives CASSTGNEQYF.